Here is one T cell receptor beta chain with its context. The antigen is not known. The source of the sample is a study of chemoradiotherapy in HPV16-positive cancers. Losses at the gene ends were 4 bases for V and 5 bases for J; bases not matched to a gene: 7. The CDR3 loop spans 15 amino acids. In germline, CDR1 is MGHRA, CDR2 YSYEKL. Only in-frame clones appear in the TCRdb table, and some are missing; sequencing was by immunoSEQ multiplex PCR. The table shows approximately 29,000 clones, with about 80% occurring only once. Whole-study findings and limits: HPV-specific T cells were functionally defined from only a couple of HPV16-positive patients. HPV-responsive T-cell expansion during chemoradiotherapy was linked to improved recurrence-free survival in HPV16-positive patients.

This rearrangement joins TRBV4-1 to TRBJ1-1, with 10 positions matching TRBD1. The origin of this receptor is a human donor with HPV-associated anogenital cancer. Sequenced material: blood, taken from a patient who underwent chemoradiotherapy. CDR3 in amino acids: CASSRRQGAQTEAFF. The CDR3 region has the DNA TGCGCCAGCAGCCGCCGACAGGGGGCGCAAACTGAAGCTTTCTTT.